This T cell receptor (beta chain) was documented in a study of shared clonotypes between healthy human individuals. Data came from immunoSEQ multiplex PCR; TCRdb stores just in-frame clones and leaves some out. The sample holds 190,000 or so clones, 66% seen once. V gave up 5 bases and J gave up 3 bases, with 11 bases separating them. The CDR3 is made up of 13 amino acids. Germline CDR1 reads MNHNY; CDR2 reads SVGAGI (reference sequence). The clonotype was recovered from a man aged 25-45 years in good health. Sequenced input: memory CD4+ T cells sorted from blood. Subset described: CD45RA-negative fraction. The chain recombines TRBV6-6 with TRBJ2-7; tentative D call: TRBD1 (6 bases). The CDR3 loop is CASSTYRDYEQYF. In nucleotides, the CDR3 is TGTGCCAGCAGTACCTACAGGGACTACGAGCAGTACTTC.